One T cell receptor beta chain is described in this entry. Its specificity is not known. The data belong to a study of cytomegalovirus exposure and HLA in healthy donors. Whole-study findings and limits: Cytomegalovirus association was assigned to more than 150 TCR beta chains. Analysis performed later found more than 15,000 TCR beta sequences associated with HLA alleles at 0.05 false discovery rate.

V gave up 4 bases and J gave up 7 bases; unmatched junction bases: 8. Germline CDR1 SGHRS, CDR2 YFSETQ. The CDR3 runs to 15 residues. The PCR used 60 Vbeta and 13 Jbeta primers. TCRdb's copy holds only in-frame clones and misses some; the assay was immunoSEQ multiplex PCR. Found here are 120,000 to 150,000 clones; the top ten clones hold about 2.2%. The clonotype was recovered from a woman younger than 35 in good health and CMV-seronegative. The V gene is TRBV5-1, the J gene TRBJ2-1; 10 nucleotides align to TRBD1. Sequencing was done on a sample of PBMCs. In DNA, the CDR3 is TGCGCCAGCAGCCGTCGACAGGGGGCCGGGAATGAGCAGTTCTTC. Its translation is CASSRRQGAGNEQFF.